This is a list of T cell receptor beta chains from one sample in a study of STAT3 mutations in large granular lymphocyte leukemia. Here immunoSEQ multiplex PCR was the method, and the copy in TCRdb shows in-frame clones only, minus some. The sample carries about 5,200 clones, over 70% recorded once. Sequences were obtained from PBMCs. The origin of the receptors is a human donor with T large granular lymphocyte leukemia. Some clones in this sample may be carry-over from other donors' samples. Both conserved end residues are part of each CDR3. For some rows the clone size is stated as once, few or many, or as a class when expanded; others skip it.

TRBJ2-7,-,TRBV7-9,CASSSTQIGYEQYF
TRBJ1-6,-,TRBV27,CASSSLMASPLHF
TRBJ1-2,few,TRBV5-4,CASSLGPQARVDGYTF
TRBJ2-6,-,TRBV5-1,CASSLGGTSGANVLTF
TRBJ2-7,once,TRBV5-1,CASTYSGTDVEQYF
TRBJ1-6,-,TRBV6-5,CASSYSASYNSPLHF
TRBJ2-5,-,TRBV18,CASSPQGKETQYF
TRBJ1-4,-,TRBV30,CAWSSGTGDEKLFF
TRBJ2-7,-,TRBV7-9,CASSFGSTVYEQYF
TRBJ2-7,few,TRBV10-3,CAISESSGLGDSYEQYF
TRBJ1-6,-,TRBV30,CAWRPLGNSPLHF
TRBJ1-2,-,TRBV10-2,CASSEEHIYGYTF
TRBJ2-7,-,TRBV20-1,CSASFAAGQYF
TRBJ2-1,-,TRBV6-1,CASASGLAIDNEQFF
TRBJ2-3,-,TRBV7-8,CASSLEASGGVADTQYF
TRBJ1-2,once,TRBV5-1,CASSAQGVNYGYTF
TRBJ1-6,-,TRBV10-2,CASSEQGRNSPLHF
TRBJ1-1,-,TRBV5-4,CASTKDGGLTEAFF
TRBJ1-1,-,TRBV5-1,CASSSGTGETEAFF
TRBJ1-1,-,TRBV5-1,CASSLRQATEAFF
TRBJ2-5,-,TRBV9,CASSYSIGGGETQYF
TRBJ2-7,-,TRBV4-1,CASSQDPSPYEQYF
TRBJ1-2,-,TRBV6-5,CASARPNYGYTF
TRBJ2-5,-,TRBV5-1,CASSTGTSGVTQYF
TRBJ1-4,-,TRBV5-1,CASSPGHATNEKLFF